Given below is one T cell receptor beta chain in context. The antigen is undetermined. The sample comes from a study of naive and memory T cell subsets. The beta constant-region primer was an equimolar mix of two oligonucleotides covering TRBC1 and TRBC2. Nested alpha and beta constant-region primers with the SP2 primer drove four PCR rounds on ligated cDNA. TCRdb reprocessed the UMI-ligation and nested PCR reads via MiXCR and lists one record per CDR3 protein. This table holds some 22,000 distinct CDR3 sequences, 7% to 10% found once. Overnight CMV lysate stimulation of fresh PBMCs defined donor CMV status by CD4+ IFNgamma. Findings of the study overall: A clonotype means one alpha or beta sequence, not an alpha/beta pair.

The source is a human donor in good health. Sequencing input: central memory CD8+ T cells from blood.

The CDR3: CASSPLVAGGTDTQYF. The CDR3 region has the DNA TGTGCCAGCAGCCCCCTTGTAGCGGGAGGCACAGATACGCAGTATTTT. This sequence joins TRBV6-5 and TRBJ2-3; 9 nucleotides agree with TRBD2. J was trimmed by 1 base and V by 6 bases; bases with no gene match: 8. Germline loops: CDR1 MNHEY, CDR2 SVGAGI. The CDR3 extends over 16 amino acids.